This TCR beta chain emerged from a study of cytomegalovirus exposure and HLA in healthy donors. In the study overall: Most genotyped donors, around four fifths of roughly 400, had Caucasian-associated genetic ancestry.

This PCR relied on a set of 60 Vbeta primers and 13 Jbeta primers. Using immunoSEQ multiplex PCR, the repertoire was profiled, and TCRdb retains in-frame clones only, with some absent. The repertoire holds 95,000 to 130,000 clones, with roughly three quarters as singletons. The CDR3 loop spans 15 amino acids. CDR1 GTSNPN and CDR2 SVGIG come from the germline V gene (reference sequence). J was trimmed by 5 bases and V by 3 bases; bases with no gene match: 9. The sample comprised PBMCs. The receptor's source is a young woman in good health and CMV-seronegative. The V gene is TRBV30, the J gene TRBJ1-4, with 7 nucleotides matching TRBD1. CDR3 DNA sequence: TGTGCCTGGAGAGCCGACAGGGAAGGGAATGAAAAACTGTTTTTT. Encoded protein: CAWRADREGNEKLFF. The variable domain in full, with the rest retrieved from reference TRBV30 and TRBJ1-4, is SQTIHQWPATLVQPVGSPLSLECTVEGTSNPNLYWYRQAAGRGLQLLFYSVGIGQISSEVPQNLSASRPQDRQFILSSKKLLLSDSGFYLCAWRADREGNEKLFFGSGTQLSVL.